This TCR beta chain is drawn from a study of T-cell reconstitution after alpha-beta-depleted transplantation in children. This CDR3 has 13 residues. The V end lost 8 bases, the J end lost 3 bases, and 14 bases lay between the germline ends. Germline CDR1 is SEHNR and CDR2 is FQNEAQ (reference sequence). This clonotype appeared a few times. Molecular barcoding with unique molecular identifiers was used for the TCRbeta library. Each CDR3 protein is one row after TCRdb ran MiXCR on the PCR reads. The sample yields hundreds of thousands of distinct CDR3 sequences, approximately 15% seen once. The source of this sequence is a human donor who donated a stem cell graft to a child with acute myeloid leukemia. This rearrangement joins TRBV7-9 to TRBJ2-7; a weak D match, TRBD1 (5 bases). The input for sequencing was PBMCs from the stem cell graft donor, taken from the stem cell graft. CDR3 sequence: CASSPGSDYEQYF. The CDR3 nucleotides are TGTGCCAGCTCGCCAGGGTCAGACTACGAGCAGTACTTC.